The text below deals with one T cell receptor (beta chain). The specificity of this receptor is unknown. Qualities for individual bases were not recorded, and no much larger clone is one base off. The library came from 5' RACE. The second PCR ran for roughly 7 to 11 cycles and used a J-beta primer mix along with a sample-barcoded 5' primer. Each TCR beta cDNA molecule received a unique molecular identifier from a template-switch 5' adaptor carrying 12 random nucleotides. Each sample yielded at least 3 million CDR3-containing paired-end reads. First-strand cDNA was synthesized from all RNA with the Mint cDNA synthesis kit, primed by a TRBC-specific oligonucleotide. Following uracil-DNA glycosylase treatment, a first 18-cycle PCR with universal primers M1SS and BC2_uni_R was performed on all cDNA. The paper's data handling went like this. For normalization, 1 million high-quality reads were randomly selected from each sample, with every read carrying a distinct molecular identifier. Instead of being binned into consensus sequences, reads with shared molecular identifiers were discarded. MiTCR, set to a Q25 quality threshold and the strictest error-elimination algorithm, was used for CDR3 identification, clonotype clustering and error correction. A nonparametric unseen species model with Euler transformation was used to estimate a lower bound on total TCR beta diversity. TCRdb cleaned the public reads at Q25 with fastp, built clones with MiXCR and kept in-frame beta chains. Each entry merges the rows of one CDR3 protein and shows their most common DNA and genes. The V and J calls were determined by TCRdb, not by the authors. Counted in this sample were approximately 2,000,000 distinct CDR3 sequences; about two fifths of them appeared once. The top ten hold roughly 24% of the sample.

This specimen comes from a study of blood T cells in healthy people across ages (dated by TCRdb to about 2015). About the study as a whole: In model experiments, template switching captured about one uniquely barcoded TCR beta cDNA molecule for every two T cells. Age-related changes in TCR beta repertoire diversity were measured in the study by deep sequencing normalized with unique cDNA molecular identifiers. The donors were split into four age groups: young (average around 15 years), middle-aged (about 40), aged (approximately 59) and long-lived (approximately 80). To avoid experimental bias, donors of different ages were distributed randomly across sequencing lanes. For two donors (one aged 18 to 29 and one aged 80 or older), the study analyzed two additional independent replicas of 1 million unique cDNA reads from the same blood draw. Paper-wide results and their limitations: The long-lived group showed more naive CD4+ T cells, fewer expanded clones and increased TCR diversity than the aged group, suggesting age selection. Conclusive comparison of naive and antigen-experienced compartments was prevented by the profiling of bulk unsorted PBMCs. As age increased, observed TCR beta diversity per million T cells dropped in a roughly linear way, and a significant reduction was already evident by age 40. A strong correlation was found between observed TCR beta diversity and the percentage of naive T cells measured by flow cytometry. Total diversity estimates from one million sequenced T cells were considered lower bounds and underestimates. Because donor CMV infection status was unknown, age-related changes in expanded clonotypes were potentially confounded.

Trimming costs V 1 base and J 0 bases, and their ends lie 14 bases apart. Including cysteine and phenylalanine, the CDR3 has 17 amino acids. This entry keeps only the CDR3 DNA: 51 bases, framed from base 1. In the germline V gene, CDR1 corresponds to SGHTA and CDR2 to FQGNSA. Systemically healthy Caucasian individuals from Russia, 35 to 50 in total and aged about 6 to 100 years, were included as donors. Around 10 milliliters of peripheral blood were collected from each donor into EDTA-treated Vacutainer tubes. Ficoll-Paque density-gradient centrifugation was used to isolate PBMCs, with at least 7 million per sample. Trizol reagent was used to extract total RNA from the PBMCs, yielding at least 5.5 micrograms per sample. For every donor, flow cytometry on a PBMC aliquot measured the percentage of naive CD45RAhigh/CD27high T cells.

The sequencing sample was made of blood. The TCR was taken from a human donor in good health. Recombination connected TRBV7-2 to TRBJ2-3, with TRBD1 perhaps the D gene, on 5 matching bases. The base sequence is TGTGCCAGCAGCTTAGAAGGCAGGACAATAAGCACAGATACGCAGTATTTT. Its coded protein is CASSLEGRTISTDTQYF.